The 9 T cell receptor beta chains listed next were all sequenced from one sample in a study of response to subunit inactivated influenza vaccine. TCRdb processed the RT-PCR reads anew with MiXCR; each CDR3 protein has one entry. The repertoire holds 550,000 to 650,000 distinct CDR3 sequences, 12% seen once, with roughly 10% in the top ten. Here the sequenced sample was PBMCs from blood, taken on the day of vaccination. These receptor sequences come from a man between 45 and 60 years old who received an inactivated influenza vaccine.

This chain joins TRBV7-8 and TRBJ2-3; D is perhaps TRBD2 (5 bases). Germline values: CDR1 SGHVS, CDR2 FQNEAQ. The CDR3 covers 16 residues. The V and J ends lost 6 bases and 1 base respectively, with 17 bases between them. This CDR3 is CASSSRTGSGTDTQYF. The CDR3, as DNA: TGTGCCAGCAGTTCAAGGACGGGGTCCGGCACAGATACGCAGTATTTT.

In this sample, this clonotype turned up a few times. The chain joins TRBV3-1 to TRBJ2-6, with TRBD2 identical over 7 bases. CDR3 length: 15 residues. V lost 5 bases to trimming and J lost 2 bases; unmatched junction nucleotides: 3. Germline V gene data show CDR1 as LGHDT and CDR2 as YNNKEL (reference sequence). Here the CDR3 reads CASSGSGAGANVLTF. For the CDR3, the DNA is TGTGCCAGCAGCGGAAGCGGGGCTGGGGCCAACGTCCTGACTTTC.

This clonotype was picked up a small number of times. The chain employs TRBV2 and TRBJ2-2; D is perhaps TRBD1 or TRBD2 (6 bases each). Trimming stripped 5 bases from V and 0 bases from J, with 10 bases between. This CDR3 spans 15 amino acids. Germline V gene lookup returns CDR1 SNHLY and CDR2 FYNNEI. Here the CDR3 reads CASSYREANTGELFF. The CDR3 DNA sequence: TGTGCCAGCAGTTACAGGGAGGCGAACACCGGGGAGCTGTTTTTT.

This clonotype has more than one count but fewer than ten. The CDR3 sequence is CASTTSGRRYEQYF. The DNA of the CDR3 is TGTGCCAGCACCACTAGCGGGAGGCGGTACGAGCAGTACTTC. The chain joins TRBV3-1 to TRBJ2-7, with TRBD2 matching 12 bases. The length of the CDR3 is 14 residues. In germline, CDR1 is LGHDT, CDR2 YNNKEL (reference sequence). The V segment lost 7 bases and the J segment 4 bases; nucleotides outside the gene matches: 5.

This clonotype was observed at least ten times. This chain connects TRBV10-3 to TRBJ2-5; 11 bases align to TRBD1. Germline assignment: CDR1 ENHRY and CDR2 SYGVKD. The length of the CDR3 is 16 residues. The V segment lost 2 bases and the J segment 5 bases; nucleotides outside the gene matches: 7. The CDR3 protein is CAISEGQGAAGETQYF. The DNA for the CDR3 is TGTGCCATCAGTGAGGGACAGGGGGCGGCCGGGGAGACCCAGTACTTC.

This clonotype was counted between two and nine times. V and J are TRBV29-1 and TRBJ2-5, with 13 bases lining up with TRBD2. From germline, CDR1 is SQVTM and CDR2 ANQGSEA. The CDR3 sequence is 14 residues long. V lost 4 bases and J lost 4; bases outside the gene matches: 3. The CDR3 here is CSVGGLAGRETQYF. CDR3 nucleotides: TGCAGCGTTGGGGGACTAGCGGGGAGAGAGACCCAGTACTTC.

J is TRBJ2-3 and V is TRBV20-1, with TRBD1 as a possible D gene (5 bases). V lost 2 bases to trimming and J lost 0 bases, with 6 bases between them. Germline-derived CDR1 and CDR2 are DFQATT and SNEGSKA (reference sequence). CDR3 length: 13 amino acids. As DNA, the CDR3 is TGCAGTGCTAGACCAGGGAGCACAGATACGCAGTATTTT. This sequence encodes CSARPGSTDTQYF.

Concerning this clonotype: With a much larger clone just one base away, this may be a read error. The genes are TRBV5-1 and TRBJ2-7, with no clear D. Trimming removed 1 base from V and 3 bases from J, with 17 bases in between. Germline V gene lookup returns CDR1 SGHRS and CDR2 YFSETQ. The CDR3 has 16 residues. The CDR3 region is CASSLSPYASFYEQYF. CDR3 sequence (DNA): TGCGCCAGCAGCTTGTCGCCCTACGCCTCCTTCTACGAGCAGTACTTC.

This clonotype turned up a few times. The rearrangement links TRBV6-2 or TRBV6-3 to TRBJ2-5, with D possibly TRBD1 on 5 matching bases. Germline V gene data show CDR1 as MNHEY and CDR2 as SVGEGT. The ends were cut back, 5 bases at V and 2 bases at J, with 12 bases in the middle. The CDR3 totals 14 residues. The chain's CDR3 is CASSTYRNQETQYF. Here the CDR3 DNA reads TGTGCCAGCAGTACCTACAGGAATCAAGAGACCCAGTACTTC.